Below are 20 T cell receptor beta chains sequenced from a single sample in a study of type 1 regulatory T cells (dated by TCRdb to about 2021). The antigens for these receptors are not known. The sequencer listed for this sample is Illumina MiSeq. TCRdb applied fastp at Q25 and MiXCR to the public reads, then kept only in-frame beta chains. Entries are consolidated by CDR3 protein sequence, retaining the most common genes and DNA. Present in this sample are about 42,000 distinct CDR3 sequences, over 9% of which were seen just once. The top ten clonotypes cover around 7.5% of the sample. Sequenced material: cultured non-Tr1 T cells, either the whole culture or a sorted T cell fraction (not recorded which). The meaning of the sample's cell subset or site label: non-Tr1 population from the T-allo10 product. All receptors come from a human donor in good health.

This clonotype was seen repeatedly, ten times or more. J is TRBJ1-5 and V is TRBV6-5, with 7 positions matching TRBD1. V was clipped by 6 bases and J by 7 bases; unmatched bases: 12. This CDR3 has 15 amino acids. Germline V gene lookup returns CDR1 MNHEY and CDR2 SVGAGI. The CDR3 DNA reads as TGTGCCAGCAGGTCGGGACAGATAGAGGGCCAGCCCCAGCATTTT. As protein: CASRSGQIEGQPQHF.

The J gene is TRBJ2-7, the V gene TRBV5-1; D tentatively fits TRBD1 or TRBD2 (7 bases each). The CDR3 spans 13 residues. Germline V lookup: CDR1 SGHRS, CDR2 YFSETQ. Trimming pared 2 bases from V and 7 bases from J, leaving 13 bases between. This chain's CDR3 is CASSLYRGGEQYF. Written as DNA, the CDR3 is TGCGCCAGCAGCTTATACAGGGGAGGGGAGCAGTACTTC. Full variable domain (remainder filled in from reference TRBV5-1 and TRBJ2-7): KAGVTQTPRYLIKTRGQQVTLSCSPISGHRSVSWYQQTPGQGLQFLFEYFSETQRNKGNFPGRFSGRQFSNSRSEMNVSTLELGDSALYLCASSLYRGGEQYFGPGTRLTVT.

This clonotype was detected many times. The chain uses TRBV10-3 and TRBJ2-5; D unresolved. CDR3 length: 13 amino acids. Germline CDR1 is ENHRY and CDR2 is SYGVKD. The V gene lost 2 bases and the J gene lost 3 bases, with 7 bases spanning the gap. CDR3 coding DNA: TGTGCCATCAGTGAGGTAGCAGAAGAGACCCAGTACTTC. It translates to CAISEVAEETQYF.

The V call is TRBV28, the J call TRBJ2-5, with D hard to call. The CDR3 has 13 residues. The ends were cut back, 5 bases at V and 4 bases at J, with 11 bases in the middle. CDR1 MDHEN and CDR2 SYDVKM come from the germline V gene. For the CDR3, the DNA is TGTGCCAGCAGTCCCCCTCCGGGAGAGACCCAGTACTTC. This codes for CASSPPPGETQYF.

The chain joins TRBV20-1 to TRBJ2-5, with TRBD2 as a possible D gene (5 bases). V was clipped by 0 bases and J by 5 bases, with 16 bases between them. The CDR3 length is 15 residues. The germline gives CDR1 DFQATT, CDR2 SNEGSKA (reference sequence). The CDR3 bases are TGCAGTGCTAGAGATTCCGGGGAAGGAGTGGAGACCCAGTACTTC. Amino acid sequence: CSARDSGEGVETQYF.

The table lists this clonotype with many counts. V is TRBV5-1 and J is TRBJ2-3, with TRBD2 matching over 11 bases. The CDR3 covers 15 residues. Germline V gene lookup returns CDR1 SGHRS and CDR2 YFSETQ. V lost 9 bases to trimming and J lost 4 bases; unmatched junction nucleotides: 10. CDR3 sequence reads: CATTTTSGTADTQYF. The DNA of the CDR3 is TGCGCCACAACCACGACTAGCGGGACAGCAGATACGCAGTATTTT. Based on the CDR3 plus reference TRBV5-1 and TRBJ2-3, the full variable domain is KAGVTQTPRYLIKTRGQQVTLSCSPISGHRSVSWYQQTPGQGLQFLFEYFSETQRNKGNFPGRFSGRQFSNSRSEMNVSTLELGDSALYLCATTTTSGTADTQYFGPGTRLTVL.

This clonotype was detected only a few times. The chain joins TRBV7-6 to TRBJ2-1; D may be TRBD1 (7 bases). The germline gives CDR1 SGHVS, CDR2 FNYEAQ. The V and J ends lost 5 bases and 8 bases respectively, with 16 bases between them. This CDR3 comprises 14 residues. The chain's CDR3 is CASSPTGRFDEQFF. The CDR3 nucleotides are TGTGCCAGCAGCCCGACAGGGAGGTTCGATGAGCAGTTCTTC.

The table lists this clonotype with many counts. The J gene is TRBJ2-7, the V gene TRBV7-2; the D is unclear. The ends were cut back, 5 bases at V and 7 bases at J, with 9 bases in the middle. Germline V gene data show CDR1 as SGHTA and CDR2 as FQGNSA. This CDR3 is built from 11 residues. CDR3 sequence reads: CASSHRMEQYF. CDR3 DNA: TGTGCCAGCAGCCACCGGATGGAGCAGTACTTC.

This chain's CDR3 is CSAPRDSEAFF. Written as DNA, the CDR3 is TGCAGTGCTCCAAGGGACAGTGAAGCTTTCTTT. V usage is TRBV20-1 and J usage is TRBJ1-1; TRBD1 aligns across 7 bases. Trimming removed 5 bases from V and 7 bases from J; junction bases left unmatched: 4. There are 11 residues in the CDR3. CDR1 DFQATT and CDR2 SNEGSKA come from the germline V gene (reference sequence).

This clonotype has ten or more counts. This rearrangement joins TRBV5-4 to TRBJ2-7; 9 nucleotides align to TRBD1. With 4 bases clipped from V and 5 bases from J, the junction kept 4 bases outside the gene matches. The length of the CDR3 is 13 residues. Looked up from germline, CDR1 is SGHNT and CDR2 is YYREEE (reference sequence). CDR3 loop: CASSRQGVNEQYF. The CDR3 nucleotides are TGTGCCAGCAGCCGACAGGGGGTGAACGAGCAGTACTTC.

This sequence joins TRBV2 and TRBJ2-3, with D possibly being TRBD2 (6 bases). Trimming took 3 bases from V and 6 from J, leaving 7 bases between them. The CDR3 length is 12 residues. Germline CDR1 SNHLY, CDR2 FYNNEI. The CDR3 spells CASSDRGDTQYF. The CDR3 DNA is TGTGCCAGCAGTGATCGGGGGGATACGCAGTATTTT.

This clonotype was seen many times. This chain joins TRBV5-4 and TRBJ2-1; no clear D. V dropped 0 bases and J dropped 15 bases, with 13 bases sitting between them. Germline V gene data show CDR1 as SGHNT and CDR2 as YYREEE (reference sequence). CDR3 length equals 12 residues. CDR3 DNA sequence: TGTGCCAGCAGCTTGGCAGCAGGCCAAGCGTTCTTC. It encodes CASSLAAGQAFF.

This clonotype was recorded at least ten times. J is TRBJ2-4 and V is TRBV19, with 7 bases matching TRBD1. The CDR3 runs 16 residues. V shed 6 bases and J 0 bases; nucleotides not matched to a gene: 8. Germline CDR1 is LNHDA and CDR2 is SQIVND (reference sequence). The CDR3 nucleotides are TGTGCCAGTAGGGCTCCGGGGACAGTAGCCAAAAACATTCAGTACTTC. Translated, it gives CASRAPGTVAKNIQYF.

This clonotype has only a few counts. In nucleotides, the CDR3 is TGTGCCAGCACCGGGACAATCATGAACACTGAAGCTTTCTTT. It codes for CASTGTIMNTEAFF. The rearrangement uses TRBV12-3 or TRBV12-4 and TRBJ1-1, with D maybe TRBD1 (6 bases). This CDR3 has 14 amino acids. The V and J ends lost 7 bases and 0 bases respectively, with 12 bases between them.

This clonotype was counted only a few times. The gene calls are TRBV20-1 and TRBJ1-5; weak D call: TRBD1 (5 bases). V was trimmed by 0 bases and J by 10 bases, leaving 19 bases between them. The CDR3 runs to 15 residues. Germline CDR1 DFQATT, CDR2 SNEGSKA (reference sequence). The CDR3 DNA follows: TGCAGTGCTAGAGACGCAGGGAGGCCCACCGAACCCCAGCATTTT. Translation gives CSARDAGRPTEPQHF.

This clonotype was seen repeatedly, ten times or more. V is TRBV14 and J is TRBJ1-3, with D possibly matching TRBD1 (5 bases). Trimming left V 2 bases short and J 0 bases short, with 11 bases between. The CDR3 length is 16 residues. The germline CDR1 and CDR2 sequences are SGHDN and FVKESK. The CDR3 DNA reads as TGTGCCAGCAGCCAACGGTCCGGGGGCTCTGGAAACACCATATATTTT. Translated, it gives CASSQRSGGSGNTIYF.

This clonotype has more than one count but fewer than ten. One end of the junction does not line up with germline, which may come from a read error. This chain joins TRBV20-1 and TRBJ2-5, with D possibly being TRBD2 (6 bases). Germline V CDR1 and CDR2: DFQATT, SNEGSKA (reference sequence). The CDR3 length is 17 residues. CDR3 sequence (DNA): TGTAGTGCTAGAGATGGACTACCGAGCCGGGGGACAGAGACCCAGTACTTC. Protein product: CSARDGLPSRGTETQYF.

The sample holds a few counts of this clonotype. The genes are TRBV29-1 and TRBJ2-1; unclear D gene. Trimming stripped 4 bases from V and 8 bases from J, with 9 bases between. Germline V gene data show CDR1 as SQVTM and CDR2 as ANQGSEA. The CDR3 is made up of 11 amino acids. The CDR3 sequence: CSVVALDEQFF. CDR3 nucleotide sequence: TGCAGCGTTGTGGCGCTCGATGAGCAGTTCTTC.

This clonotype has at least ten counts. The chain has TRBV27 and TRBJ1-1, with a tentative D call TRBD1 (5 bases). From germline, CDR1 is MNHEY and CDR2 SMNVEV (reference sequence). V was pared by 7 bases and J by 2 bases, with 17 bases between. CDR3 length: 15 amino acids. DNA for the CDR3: TGTGCCAGCACCCAGGGCCCAGGGCTCAACACTGAAGCTTTCTTT. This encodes CASTQGPGLNTEAFF.

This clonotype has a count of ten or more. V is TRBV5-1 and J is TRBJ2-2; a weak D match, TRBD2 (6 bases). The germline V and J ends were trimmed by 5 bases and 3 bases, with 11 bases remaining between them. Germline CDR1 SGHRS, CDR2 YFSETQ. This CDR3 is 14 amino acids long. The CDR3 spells CASRSGTDTGELFF. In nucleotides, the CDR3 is TGCGCCAGCAGATCGGGGACTGACACCGGGGAGCTGTTTTTT.